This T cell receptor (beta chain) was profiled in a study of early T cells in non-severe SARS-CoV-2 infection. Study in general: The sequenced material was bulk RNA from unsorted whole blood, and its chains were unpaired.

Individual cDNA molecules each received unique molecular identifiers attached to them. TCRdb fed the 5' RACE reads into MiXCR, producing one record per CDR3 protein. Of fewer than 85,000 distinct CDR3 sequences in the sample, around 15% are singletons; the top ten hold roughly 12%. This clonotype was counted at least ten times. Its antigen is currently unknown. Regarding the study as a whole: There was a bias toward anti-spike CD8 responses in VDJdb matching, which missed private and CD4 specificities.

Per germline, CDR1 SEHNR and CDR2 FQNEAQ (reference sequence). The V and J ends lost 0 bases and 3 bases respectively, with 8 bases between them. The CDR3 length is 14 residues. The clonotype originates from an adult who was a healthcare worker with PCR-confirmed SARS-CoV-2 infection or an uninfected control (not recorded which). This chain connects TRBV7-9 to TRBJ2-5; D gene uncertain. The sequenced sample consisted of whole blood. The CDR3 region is CASSLAQAEETQYF. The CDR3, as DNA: TGTGCCAGCAGCTTAGCGCAGGCGGAAGAGACCCAGTACTTC.